What follows are 13 T cell receptor beta chains derived from one specimen sequenced in a study of blood T cell repertoires in COVID-19. TCRdb's copy holds only in-frame clones and misses some; the assay was immunoSEQ multiplex PCR. This table holds under 300,000 clones, about nine tenths found once. Material for sequencing was peripheral blood. All receptors derive from a man aged 30-40 years with COVID-19, enrolled during active disease.

This chain links TRBV6-5 with TRBJ1-2; TRBD1 matches at 8 bases. In germline, CDR1 is MNHEY, CDR2 SVGAGI. The CDR3 is 14 residues long. V lost 6 bases, J lost 4 bases, and 7 bases stayed unmatched. The CDR3 coding sequence is TGTGCCAGCAGCGACAGGGGAAAGAGCTATGGCTACACCTTC. Translating it yields CASSDRGKSYGYTF.

The count of this clone is one. V gene TRBV5-5 combines with J gene TRBJ1-5; D is unclear. The V gene lost 3 bases and the J gene lost 0 bases, with 10 bases spanning the gap. Germline V CDR1 and CDR2: SGHKS, YYEKEE (reference sequence). This CDR3 region has 15 residues. CDR3 amino acids: CASSSDNYSNQPQHF. The DNA for the CDR3 is TGTGCCAGCAGCTCTGACAATTATAGCAATCAGCCCCAGCATTTT.

J is TRBJ1-1 and V is TRBV3-1 (or the pseudogene TRBV3-2); D unclear. Looked up from germline, CDR1 is LGHDT and CDR2 is YNNKEL (reference sequence). V lost 8 bases and J 10 bases, leaving 17 bases between the germline ends. CDR3 length: 12 amino acids. This CDR3 reads CASSGLRLRAFF. The CDR3 DNA reads TGTGCCAGCTCGGGTCTTCGTCTGAGAGCTTTCTTT.

Here the CDR3 reads CASSPSADSYNEQFF. In DNA form, the CDR3 reads TGTGCCAGCTCACCTTCTGCGGATTCCTACAATGAGCAGTTCTTC. This chain uses TRBV18 with TRBJ2-1; no clear D gene. V lost 3 bases to trimming and J lost 1 base, with 10 bases between them. The germline V gene encodes CDR1 KGHSH and CDR2 LQKENI. The CDR3 consists of 15 residues.

The chain combines TRBV20-1 with TRBJ2-1; D gene ambiguous. Germline V CDR1 and CDR2: DFQATT, SNEGSKA (reference sequence). The CDR3 length is 13 residues. V was cut by 3 bases and J by 7 bases, with 13 bases left in between. The CDR3 DNA sequence: TGCAGTGCTAGTGGCTGGAGTAGAAATGAGCAGTTCTTC. Translation: CSASGWSRNEQFF.

This sequence joins TRBV25-1 and TRBJ1-2; D perhaps matches TRBD1 (6 bases). Germline V CDR1 and CDR2: MGHDK, SYGVNS. The CDR3 is made up of 13 amino acids. Trimming took off 8 bases at V and 2 bases at J, with 12 bases between the two ends. The DNA for the CDR3 is TGTGCCAGCCAGAGCAGGGGAAACTATGGCTACACCTTC. It yields the protein CASQSRGNYGYTF.

V gene TRBV7-9 combines with J gene TRBJ1-2, with D uncertain. Germline V gene lookup returns CDR1 SEHNR and CDR2 FQNEAQ (reference sequence). V lost 4 bases, J lost 2 bases, and 8 bases lay in between. This CDR3 comprises 13 residues. The CDR3 loop reads CASSSAGNYGYTF. The CDR3 DNA sequence: TGTGCCAGCAGCTCCGCGGGGAACTATGGCTACACCTTC.

The chain is built from TRBV2 and TRBJ1-2, with D perhaps TRBD1 (5 bases). Germline V CDR1 and CDR2: SNHLY, FYNNEI. This CDR3 is 14 amino acids long. Between the trimmed V and J ends, which lost 1 base and 4 bases, there was a span of 10 bases. CDR3 nucleotides: TGTGCCAGCAGTGAAGGTGCAGGGCCCTATGGCTACACCTTC. Protein product: CASSEGAGPYGYTF.

This clone was found a few times. At the DNA level, this CDR3 is encoded by other sequences in the same sample as well. The chain carries TRBV9 and TRBJ1-2; TRBD1 matches 10 bases. Germline V gene data show CDR1 as SGDLS and CDR2 as YYNGEE. The V and J ends lost 4 bases and 2 bases, in that order; junction bases with no gene match: 2. This CDR3 spans 14 amino acids. The CDR3 region is CASSTGQGNYGYTF. CDR3 sequence (DNA): TGTGCCAGCAGCACGGGACAGGGGAACTATGGCTACACCTTC.

This chain connects TRBV5-5 to TRBJ2-7; a weak D match, TRBD1 (6 bases). Trimming removed 0 bases at V and 2 bases at J, with 9 bases between. The germline gives CDR1 SGHKS, CDR2 YYEKEE (reference sequence). The CDR3 is made up of 14 amino acids. The CDR3 loop reads CASSLDRDAYEQYF. CDR3 in DNA: TGTGCCAGCAGCTTGGACAGGGACGCCTACGAGCAGTACTTC.

The chain links TRBV12-5 to TRBJ1-3; TRBD1 might be the D (6 bases). Per germline, CDR1 LGHNT and CDR2 FRNRAP. This CDR3 contains 16 residues. The V and J ends lost 2 bases and 0 bases respectively, with 11 bases between them. The chain's CDR3 is CASGLTGRSSGNTIYF. The CDR3 nucleotides are TGTGCTAGTGGTTTGACAGGGCGTAGCTCTGGAAACACCATATATTTT.

The V gene is TRBV5-4, the J gene TRBJ2-5, with 7 positions matching TRBD2. The CDR3 covers 15 residues. Trimming cost V 2 bases and J 1 base; bases outside gene matches: 5. The germline CDR1 and CDR2 sequences are SGHNT and YYREEE (reference sequence). The CDR3 DNA is TGTGCCAGCAGCTTCGAGCGGGGAACCCAAGAGACCCAGTACTTC. Amino acids: CASSFERGTQETQYF. The entire variable domain, with the rest obtained from reference TRBV5-4 and TRBJ2-5, is as follows: ETGVTQSPTHLIKTRGQQVTLRCSSQSGHNTVSWYQQALGQGPQFIFQYYREEENGRGNFPPRFSGLQFPNYSSELNVNALELDDSALYLCASSFERGTQETQYFGPGTRLLVL.

The chain employs TRBV12-5 and TRBJ1-5, with unresolved D. The germline gives CDR1 LGHNT, CDR2 FRNRAP. Trimming left V 5 bases short and J 0 bases short, with 11 bases between. The length of the CDR3 is 15 residues. CDR3 residues: CASGPGGYSNQPQHF. The CDR3 DNA is TGTGCTAGTGGTCCTGGAGGGTATAGCAATCAGCCCCAGCATTTT.